This T cell receptor beta chain emerged from a study of blood T cell repertoires in COVID-19. Background on the study: Collection of acute and convalescent COVID-19 samples took place in the United States, Italy and Spain. Sample material is recorded as cDNA or gDNA derived from T cells, B-cell-depleted T cells, or PBMCs.

Cohorts were based on clinical histories the participants reported. Recovered status applied to Cohort 3 donors who had two consecutive negative PCRs. It also applied to those with clearance or with symptom resolution. This clone was seen only once. Trimming shortened V by 3 bases and J by 4 bases, and 12 bases separated the two germline ends. Germline-derived CDR1 and CDR2 are MDHEN and SYDVKM. This CDR3 region has 14 residues. The data were produced by immunoSEQ multiplex PCR, yet TCRdb's version contains in-frame clones alone and is incomplete. The sample has about 320,000 clones, roughly 87% seen once; the top ten hold around 9.3%.

Material: PBMCs or T cells enriched from blood (not recorded which). The genes are TRBV28 and TRBJ1-2; D is perhaps TRBD1 (6 bases). This TCR was sampled from a woman aged 18-29 years who had recovered from COVID-19. CDR3 protein: CASSFPTGPYGYTF. CDR3 nucleotides: TGTGCCAGCAGTTTCCCGACAGGCCCCTATGGCTACACCTTC.